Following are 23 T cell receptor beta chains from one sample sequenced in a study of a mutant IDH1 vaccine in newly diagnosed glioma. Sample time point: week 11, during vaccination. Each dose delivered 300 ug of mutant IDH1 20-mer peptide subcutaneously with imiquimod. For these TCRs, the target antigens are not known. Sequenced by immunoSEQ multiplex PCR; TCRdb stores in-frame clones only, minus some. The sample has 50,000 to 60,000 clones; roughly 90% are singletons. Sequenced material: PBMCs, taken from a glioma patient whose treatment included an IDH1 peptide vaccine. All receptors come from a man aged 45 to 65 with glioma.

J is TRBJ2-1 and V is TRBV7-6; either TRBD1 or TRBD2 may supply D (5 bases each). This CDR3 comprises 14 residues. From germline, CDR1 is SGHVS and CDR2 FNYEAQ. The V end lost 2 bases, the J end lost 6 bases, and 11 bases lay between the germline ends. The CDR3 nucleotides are TGTGCCAGCAGCTTACGGGGCGCGCGCAATGAGCAGTTCTTC. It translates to CASSLRGARNEQFF.

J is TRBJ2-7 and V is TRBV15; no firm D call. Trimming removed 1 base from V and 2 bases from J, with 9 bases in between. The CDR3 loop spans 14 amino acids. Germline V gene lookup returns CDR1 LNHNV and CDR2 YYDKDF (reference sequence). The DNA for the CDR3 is TGTGCCACCAGCAGAGGGTCGGTAACCTACGAGCAGTACTTC. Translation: CATSRGSVTYEQYF.

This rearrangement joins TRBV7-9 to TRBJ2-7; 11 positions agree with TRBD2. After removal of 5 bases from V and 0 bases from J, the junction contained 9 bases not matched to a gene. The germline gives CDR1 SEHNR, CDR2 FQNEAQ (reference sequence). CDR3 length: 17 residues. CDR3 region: CASSQPTSGTPSYEQYF. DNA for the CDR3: TGTGCCAGCAGCCAACCGACTAGCGGGACCCCCTCCTACGAGCAGTACTTC.

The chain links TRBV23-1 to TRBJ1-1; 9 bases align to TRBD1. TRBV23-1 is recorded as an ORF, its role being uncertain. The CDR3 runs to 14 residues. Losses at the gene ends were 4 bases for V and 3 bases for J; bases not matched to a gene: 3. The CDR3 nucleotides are TGCGCCAGCAGTCCGGACAGGGGTGACACTGAAGCTTTCTTT. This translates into CASSPDRGDTEAFF.

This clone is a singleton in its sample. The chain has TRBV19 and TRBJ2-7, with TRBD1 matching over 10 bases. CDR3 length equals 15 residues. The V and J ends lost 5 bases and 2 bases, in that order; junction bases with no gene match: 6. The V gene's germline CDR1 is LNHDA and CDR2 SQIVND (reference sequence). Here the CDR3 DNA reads TGTGCCAGTAGTGTCCCGGGACAGGGGCCCTACGAGCAGTACTTC. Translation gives CASSVPGQGPYEQYF.

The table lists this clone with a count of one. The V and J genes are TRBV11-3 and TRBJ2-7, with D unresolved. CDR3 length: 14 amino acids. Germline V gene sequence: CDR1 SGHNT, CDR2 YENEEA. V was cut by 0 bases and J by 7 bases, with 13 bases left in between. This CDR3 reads CASSLDTTAREQYF. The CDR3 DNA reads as TGTGCCAGCAGCTTAGATACAACAGCAAGAGAGCAGTACTTC.

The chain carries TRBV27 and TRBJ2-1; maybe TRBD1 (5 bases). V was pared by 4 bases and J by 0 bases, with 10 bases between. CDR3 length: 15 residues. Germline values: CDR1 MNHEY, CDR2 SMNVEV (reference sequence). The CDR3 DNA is TGTGCCAGCAGTTCAACTGACAGCTCCTACAATGAGCAGTTCTTC. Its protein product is CASSSTDSSYNEQFF.

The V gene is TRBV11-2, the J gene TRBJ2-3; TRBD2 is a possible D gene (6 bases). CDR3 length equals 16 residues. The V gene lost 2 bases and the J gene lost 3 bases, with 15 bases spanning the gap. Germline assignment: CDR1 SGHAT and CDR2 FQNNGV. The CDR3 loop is CASSLLGLAITDTQYF. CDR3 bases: TGTGCCAGCAGCTTATTAGGGCTAGCGATAACAGATACGCAGTATTTT.

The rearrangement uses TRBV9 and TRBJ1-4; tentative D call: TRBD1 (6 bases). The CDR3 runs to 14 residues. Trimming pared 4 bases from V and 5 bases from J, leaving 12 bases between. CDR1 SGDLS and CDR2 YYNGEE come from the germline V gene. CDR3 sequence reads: CASSRDNRNEKLFF. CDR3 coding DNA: TGTGCCAGCAGCCGGGACAACCGGAATGAAAAACTGTTTTTT. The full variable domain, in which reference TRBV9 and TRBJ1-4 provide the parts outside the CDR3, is DSGVTQTPKHLITATGQRVTLRCSPRSGDLSVYWYQQSLDQGLQFLIQYYNGEERAKGNILERFSAQQFPDLHSELNLSSLELGDSALYFCASSRDNRNEKLFFGSGTQLSVL.

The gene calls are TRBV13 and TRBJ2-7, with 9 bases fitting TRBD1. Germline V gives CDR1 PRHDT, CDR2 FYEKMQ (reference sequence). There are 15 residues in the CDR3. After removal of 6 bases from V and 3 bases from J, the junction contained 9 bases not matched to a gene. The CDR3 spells CASSYTGTGFYEQYF. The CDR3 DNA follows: TGTGCCAGCAGTTACACCGGGACAGGGTTCTACGAGCAGTACTTC.

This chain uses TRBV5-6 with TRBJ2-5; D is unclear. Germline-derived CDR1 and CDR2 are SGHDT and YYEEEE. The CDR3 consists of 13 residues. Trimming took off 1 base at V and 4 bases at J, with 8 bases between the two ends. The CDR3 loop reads CASSLSKAETQYF. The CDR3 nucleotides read TGTGCCAGCAGCTTGTCAAAGGCAGAGACCCAGTACTTC. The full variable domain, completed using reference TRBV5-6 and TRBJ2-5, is DAGVTQSPTHLIKTRGQQVTLRCSPKSGHDTVSWYQQALGQGPQFIFQYYEEEERQRGNFPDRFSGHQFPNYSSELNVNALLLGDSALYLCASSLSKAETQYFGPGTRLLVL.

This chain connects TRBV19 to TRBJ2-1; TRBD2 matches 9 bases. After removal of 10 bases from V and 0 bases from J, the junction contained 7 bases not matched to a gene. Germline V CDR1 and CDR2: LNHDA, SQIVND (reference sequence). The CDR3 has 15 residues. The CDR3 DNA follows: TGTGCCACACGCGCGGGAGGGACCTCCTACAATGAGCAGTTCTTC. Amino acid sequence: CATRAGGTSYNEQFF.

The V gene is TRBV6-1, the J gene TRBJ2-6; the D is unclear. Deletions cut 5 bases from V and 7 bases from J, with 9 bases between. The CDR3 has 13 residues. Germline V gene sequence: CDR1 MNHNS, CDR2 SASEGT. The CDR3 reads CASSPHRANVLTF. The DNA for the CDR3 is TGTGCCAGCAGTCCCCACCGCGCCAACGTCCTGACTTTC.

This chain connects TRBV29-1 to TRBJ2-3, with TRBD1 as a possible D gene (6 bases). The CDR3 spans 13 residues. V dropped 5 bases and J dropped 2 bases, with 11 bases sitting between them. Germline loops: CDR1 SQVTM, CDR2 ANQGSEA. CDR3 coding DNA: TGCAGCGTTAAGGACAGATACACAGATACGCAGTATTTT. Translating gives CSVKDRYTDTQYF.

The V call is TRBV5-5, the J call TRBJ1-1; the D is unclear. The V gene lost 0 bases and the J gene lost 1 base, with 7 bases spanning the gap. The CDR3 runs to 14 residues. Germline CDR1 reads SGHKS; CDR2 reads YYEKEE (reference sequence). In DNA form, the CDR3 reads TGTGCCAGCAGCTTGGGGCCAGGGAACACTGAAGCTTTCTTT. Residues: CASSLGPGNTEAFF.

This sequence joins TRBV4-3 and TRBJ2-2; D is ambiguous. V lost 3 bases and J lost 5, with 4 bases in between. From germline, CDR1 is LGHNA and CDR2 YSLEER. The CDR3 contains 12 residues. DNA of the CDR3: TGCGCCAGCAGCCATCTGACCGGGGAGCTGTTTTTT. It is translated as CASSHLTGELFF.

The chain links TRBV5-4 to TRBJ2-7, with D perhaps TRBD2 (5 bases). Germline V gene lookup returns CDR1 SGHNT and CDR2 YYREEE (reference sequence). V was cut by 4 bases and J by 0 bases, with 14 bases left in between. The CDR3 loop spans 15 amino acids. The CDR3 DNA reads TGTGCCAGCAGCCTCAGCTTTGGGAGCTCCTACGAGCAGTACTTC. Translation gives CASSLSFGSSYEQYF.

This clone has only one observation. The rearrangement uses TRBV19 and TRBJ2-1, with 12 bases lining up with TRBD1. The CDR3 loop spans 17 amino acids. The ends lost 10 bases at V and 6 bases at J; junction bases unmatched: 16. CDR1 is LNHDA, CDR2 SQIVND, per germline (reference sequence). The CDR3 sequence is CATIALAGTGGFNEQFF. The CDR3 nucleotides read TGTGCCACCATAGCTTTAGCCGGGACAGGGGGCTTCAATGAGCAGTTCTTC.

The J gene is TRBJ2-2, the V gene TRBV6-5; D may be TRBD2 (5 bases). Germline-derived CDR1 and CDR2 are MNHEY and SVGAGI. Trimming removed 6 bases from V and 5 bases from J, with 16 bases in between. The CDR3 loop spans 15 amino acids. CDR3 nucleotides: TGTGCCAGCAGGGGCCGGGATGAGGCGACCGGGGAGCTGTTTTTT. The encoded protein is CASRGRDEATGELFF.

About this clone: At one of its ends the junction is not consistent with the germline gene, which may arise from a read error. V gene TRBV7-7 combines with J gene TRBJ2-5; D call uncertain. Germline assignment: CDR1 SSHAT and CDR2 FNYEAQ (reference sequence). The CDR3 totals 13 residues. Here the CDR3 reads CASNPSAEETQYF. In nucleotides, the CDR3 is TGTGCTAGCAACCCCTCCGCTGAGGAGACCCAGTACTTC.

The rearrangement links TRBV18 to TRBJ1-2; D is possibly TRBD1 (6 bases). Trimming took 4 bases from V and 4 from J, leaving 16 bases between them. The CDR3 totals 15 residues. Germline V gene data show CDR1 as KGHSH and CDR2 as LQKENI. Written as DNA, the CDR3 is TGTGCCAGCTCACGGGACCTGACAGGCACCTATGGCTACACCTTC. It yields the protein CASSRDLTGTYGYTF. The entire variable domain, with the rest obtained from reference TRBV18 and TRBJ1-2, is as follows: NAGVMQNPRHLVRRRGQEARLRCSPMKGHSHVYWYRQLPEEGLKFMVYLQKENIIDESGMPKERFSAEFPKEGPSILRIQQVVRGDSAAYFCASSRDLTGTYGYTFGSGTRLTVV.

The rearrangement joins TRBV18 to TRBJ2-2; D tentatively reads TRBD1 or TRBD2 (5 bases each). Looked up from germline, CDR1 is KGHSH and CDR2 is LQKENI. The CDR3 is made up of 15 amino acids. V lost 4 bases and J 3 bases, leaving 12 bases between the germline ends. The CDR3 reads CASSHRDGYTGELFF. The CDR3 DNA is TGTGCCAGCTCACACCGGGACGGCTACACCGGGGAGCTGTTTTTT.

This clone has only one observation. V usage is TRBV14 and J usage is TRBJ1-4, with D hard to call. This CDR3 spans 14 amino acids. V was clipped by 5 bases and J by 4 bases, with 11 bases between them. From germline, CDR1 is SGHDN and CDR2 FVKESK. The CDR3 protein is CASSSLGGNEKLFF. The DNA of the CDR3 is TGTGCCAGCAGCTCCCTCGGCGGTAATGAAAAACTGTTTTTT.